The clone carrying this T cell receptor (beta chain) was found a few times. Its target is unknown. The CDR3 is made up of 10 amino acids. The germline gives CDR1 DFQATT, CDR2 SNEGSKA (reference sequence). V was cut by 6 bases and J by 12 bases, with 14 bases left in between. Naive CD4+ T cells were purified with Tregs depleted by CD25. Full-length variable regions came from constant-region reverse primers plus semi-nested Nested Universal Primer A PCR. TCRdb re-analysed the 5' RACE reads in MiXCR, keeping a single row per CDR3 protein. The table has about 50,000 distinct CDR3 sequences, around 26% seen once; the top ten hold 2.1%. Broader study findings: Tumor memory CD4+ T cell TCR gene usage clustered with blood and lymph node memory CD4+ cells and lymph node naive CD4+ cells. The larger cohort examined one V-J beta rearrangement, not whole repertoires.

The J gene is TRBJ1-2, the V gene TRBV20-1, with D possibly matching TRBD1 (5 bases). The TCR comes from a female donor with breast cancer. Material for sequencing was naive CD4+ T cells sorted from blood. As to subset: naive CD4+ T cells, CD4+CD45RA+CD25-. In nucleotides, the CDR3 is TGCAGTGCCACCGACAGTCTTAACACCTTC. Residues: CSATDSLNTF.